This TCR beta chain was sequenced during a study of cytomegalovirus exposure and HLA in healthy donors. Germline CDR1 is SGHAT and CDR2 is FQNNGV. After removal of 4 bases from V and 1 base from J, the junction contained 4 bases not matched to a gene. The CDR3 has 15 residues. Use of 60 Vbeta and 13 Jbeta primers characterized the PCR. Produced via immunoSEQ multiplex PCR; TCRdb's table is partial and in-frame only. The table shows about 140,000 clones, with around 80% occurring only once. Donors likely had unrecorded immune exposures despite being nominally healthy when sampled. Whole-study results and caveats: The authors enumerated around 150 TCR beta chains as linked to cytomegalovirus. The number of N-insertions in an Asian-associated ancestry cluster was reportedly below the roughly 700-donor mean in a later analysis. HLA-A and HLA-B allele assignments for most subjects were reportedly predicted accurately using TCR beta sequences.

Worth noting for this clone: Its cognate antigen is unknown.

Sequencing was done on a sample of PBMCs. The receptor's source is a man in his thirties or forties in good health and CMV-seropositive. The genes are TRBV11-2 and TRBJ2-7, with TRBD2 matching 10 bases. As DNA, the CDR3 is TGTGCCAGCAGCTCTACTAGCGGGGTTTCCTACGAGCAGTACTTC. It yields the protein CASSSTSGVSYEQYF.